This record looks at one T cell receptor beta chain sequence and its context. This entry comes from a study of blood T cell repertoires in COVID-19. Study at large: In each case, the material was cDNA or gDNA derived from T cells, B-cell-depleted T cells, or PBMCs.

V shed 6 bases and J shed 1 base, with 10 bases lying between them. Germline lookup yields CDR1 SGHRS and CDR2 YFSETQ. The CDR3 consists of 13 residues. TCRdb's copy holds only in-frame clones and misses some; the assay was immunoSEQ multiplex PCR. The sample gives 200,000 to 250,000 clones, 86% of which show up once; 1.6% is in the top ten. The sample was peripheral blood. The clonotype was recovered from a woman in her sixties or seventies who had recovered from COVID-19. J is TRBJ1-1 and V is TRBV5-1; TRBD1 is a possible D gene (5 bases). The CDR3, as DNA: TGCGCCAGCACCCTCGGGGGGAACACTGAAGCTTTCTTT. It codes for CASTLGGNTEAFF.